This T cell receptor (beta chain) derives from a study of T cell responses to AZD1222 COVID-19 vaccine (dated by TCRdb to the early 2020s). The study in broad terms: Because spike-specific TCR depth and breadth did not differ between the two schedules, AZD1222 recipients who got a second dose at roughly 4 weeks were pooled with those who got a second dose at roughly 12 weeks. Trial participants were enrolled into age subgroups of 18-55, 56-69 and 70-plus years, which contained 148, 28 and 57 TCR-sequenced participants, respectively. TCR sequencing was performed for 233 trial participants, of whom about 200 were given two doses of AZD1222 and around 26 were given two doses of MenACWY control vaccine.

To note about this clone: The specificity of this receptor is unknown. The record has no base qualities; no much larger clone is one base away.

The CDR3 regions of human TCRbeta chains were subjected to immunosequencing. In the authors' own workflow: Repertoire TCRs were matched against a reference library of SARS-CoV-2-specific TCRs generated with the MIRA antigen-specificity platform. Breadth was defined as the fraction of unique TCRs that were SARS-CoV-2-associated, and depth was defined as the fraction of total T cells that were SARS-CoV-2-associated. Each spike-specific TCR was assigned to its reactive spike region and to a CD4 or CD8 class using the MIRA data. Log10-transformed breadth and depth values were compared by one-way ANOVA with Sidak's multiple comparisons tests. TCRdb's version of the immuneACCESS table is confined to in-frame rearrangements and falls short of the full clone set. An unresolved V gene accounts for under half of the shortfall where checked; the remainder is of unknown origin. The V and J calls and the clone size are those of that table, but D and trimming were determined from the DNA. The sample table holds fewer than 150,000 clones, of which over 85% were seen once. The ten largest clones take up 3.1% of the sample.

CDR1 and CDR2 were assigned from the germline V gene (reference sequence) as SGHNT and YYREEE. There are 16 amino acids in the CDR3, from cysteine to phenylalanine inclusive. CDR3 DNA is the only sequence kept; it has 48 bases, read in frame from the first base. Trimming at the junction amounts to 3 bases on V and 0 bases on J, and the germline ends lie 14 bases apart. The time point label here, explained by the study, means: baseline before first vaccination. The vaccinee samples were drawn from two UK trials, COV001 and COV002, one of which was a single-blind randomized controlled phase 2/3 trial testing AZD1222 (ChAdOx1 nCoV-19) in healthy adults. For TCRbeta chain sequencing, PBMC samples from trial participants were taken at day 0 and at day 28 after the second dose. What the authors observed across the whole study: Reportedly, almost half of the unique spike-specific TCRs recognized epitopes lying outside the regions that are mutated in the B.1.351 and B.1.1.7 variants. Because no day 14 peak-response samples were available, the repertoires could be characterized only after the peak T cell response. The vaccine-associated CD4 TCRs covered the entire spike protein, and the dominant responses fell in regions 160-218 and 743-854. The 56-69-year group was small, and its depth increase did not reach significance, likely because of low power. Participants were mostly white British and included more females than males, and it was suggested by the authors that clonal diversity may have been underestimated. Only a handful of AZD1222 recipients were SARS-CoV-2 seropositive at baseline, limiting conclusions about previously exposed vaccinees. A significant rise in spike-specific TCR breadth and depth was observed after two AZD1222 doses relative to day 0 and relative to MenACWY recipients.

This TCR derives from an adult in good health. The source was peripheral blood, collected on day 0 of AZD1222 vaccination. This chain is built from TRBV5-4 and TRBJ2-3, with the D segment identity uncertain. Here the CDR3 is given as CASSSSLERSTDTQYF. The nucleotide sequence reads as follows: TGTGCCAGCAGCTCATCGTTGGAGCGTAGCACAGATACGCAGTATTTT.